The sequence of this TCR beta chain was determined in a study of blood T cell repertoires in COVID-19. Germline CDR1 SEHNR, CDR2 FQNEAQ (reference sequence). The junction had 6 bases not matched to a gene; V was cut back by 4 bases and J by 0 bases. The CDR3 is made up of 16 amino acids. The table came from immunoSEQ multiplex PCR; TCRdb's copy has only in-frame clones and leaves some out. In the table there are over 150,000 clones, 88% of which are singletons. This clone was detected once. The chain is built from TRBV7-9 and TRBJ1-1; TRBD1 matches at 9 bases. Sequenced input: PBMCs or T cells enriched from blood (not recorded which). The TCR was taken from a woman in her late teens or twenties who had recovered from COVID-19. CDR3 coding DNA: TGTGCCAGCAGCTCCACCGACAGGGGGTTGAACACTGAAGCTTTCTTT. Translating it yields CASSSTDRGLNTEAFF.